The 11 T cell receptor beta chains presented below share a single source sample, sequenced in a study of CD4+ T cells in melanoma. Assay used: immunoSEQ multiplex PCR; TCRdb lists only in-frame clones, some missing. The sample lists over 14,000 clones; less than 65% were seen once. Sequences were obtained from cells from a culture (not recorded whether cultured in vitro). These receptors all stem from a human donor with melanoma.

This chain uses TRBV5-1 with TRBJ2-1; 11 nucleotides line up with TRBD2. Germline CDR1 SGHRS, CDR2 YFSETQ. Trimming cost V 3 bases and J 6 bases; bases outside gene matches: 11. This CDR3 spans 17 amino acids. CDR3 region: CASSWASGGSNFNEQFF. The DNA of the CDR3 is TGCGCCAGCAGCTGGGCTAGCGGGGGGTCGAATTTCAATGAGCAGTTCTTC.

Concerning this clone: One end of the junction varies from germline; a read error may be responsible. The chain uses TRBV18 and TRBJ2-3; TRBD2 matches 8 bases. The CDR3 spans 15 residues. Germline-derived CDR1 and CDR2 are KGHSH and LQKENI. Here the CDR3 DNA reads TGTGCCAGCTCACCCCGAAGCGGGGGCACGGATACGCAGTATTTT. Residues: CASSPRSGGTDTQYF. Combining the CDR3 with reference TRBV18 and TRBJ2-3 gives the whole variable domain NAGVMQNPRHLVRRRGQEARLRCSPMKGHSHVYWYRQLPEEGLKFMVYLQKENIIDESGMPKERFSAEFPKEGPSILRIQQVVRGDSAAYFCASSPRSGGTDTQYFGPGTRLTVL.

The chain uses TRBV13 and TRBJ2-3, with 8 bases fitting TRBD2. The V gene's germline CDR1 is PRHDT and CDR2 FYEKMQ (reference sequence). V shed 5 bases, J shed 4 bases, and the junction held 20 bases outside the gene matches. The CDR3 sequence is 19 residues long. For the CDR3, the DNA is TGTGCCAGCAGCGGTATATACGCGCTAGGCGGGGGGAGGTCAGATACGCAGTATTTT. It specifies CASSGIYALGGGRSDTQYF. The variable domain in full, with the rest retrieved from reference TRBV13 and TRBJ2-3, is AAGVIQSPRHLIKEKRETATLKCYPIPRHDTVYWYQQGPGQDPQFLISFYEKMQSDKGSIPDRFSAQQFSDYHSELNMSSLELGDSALYFCASSGIYALGGGRSDTQYFGPGTRLTVL.

V gene TRBV5-1 combines with J gene TRBJ1-6; a weak D match, TRBD1 (6 bases). The CDR3 covers 18 residues. Germline V gene lookup returns CDR1 SGHRS and CDR2 YFSETQ. V lost 3 bases and J 10 bases, leaving 26 bases between the germline ends. CDR3 sequence: CASSSPAGQNPRHSPLHF. DNA for the CDR3: TGCGCCAGCAGCTCGCCTGCAGGACAGAATCCTCGCCACTCACCCCTCCACTTT.

V gene TRBV2 combines with J gene TRBJ2-1, with a possible D match to TRBD2 (6 bases). Germline CDR1 is SNHLY and CDR2 is FYNNEI. V was cut by 6 bases and J by 5 bases, with 17 bases left in between. The CDR3 covers 15 residues. The CDR3 nucleotides read TGTGCCAGCAGCGCCCTCGGGACTCCCGACAATGAGCAGTTCTTC. This gives the protein CASSALGTPDNEQFF.

The chain is built from TRBV5-6 and TRBJ2-7; 7 positions agree with TRBD1. The CDR3 has 15 amino acids. Germline loops: CDR1 SGHDT, CDR2 YYEEEE. Trimming at V came to 0 bases and at J to 2 bases, leaving 5 bases not matched to a gene. As DNA, the CDR3 is TGTGCCAGCAGCTTGGTTGGGGACAGAACCTACGAGCAGTACTTC. Amino acids: CASSLVGDRTYEQYF.

The V call is TRBV15, the J call TRBJ2-7; no clear D gene. The CDR3 contains 13 residues. Per germline, CDR1 LNHNV and CDR2 YYDKDF (reference sequence). The germline V and J ends were trimmed by 9 bases and 3 bases, with 15 bases remaining between them. CDR3 DNA sequence: TGTGCCACTTCGGATTATCCTAACTACGAGCAGTACTTC. This sequence encodes CATSDYPNYEQYF.

The chain joins TRBV30 to TRBJ1-6; TRBD1 is a possible D gene (6 bases). CDR3 size: 13 residues. Trimming shortened V by 4 bases and J by 7 bases, and 11 bases separated the two germline ends. Germline-derived CDR1 and CDR2 are GTSNPN and SVGIG (reference sequence). CDR3 sequence: CAWTRTGNSPLHF. The CDR3 DNA reads TGTGCCTGGACTAGAACAGGGAATTCACCCCTCCACTTT.

The chain combines TRBV5-1 with TRBJ2-7, with D tentatively TRBD2 (5 bases). Germline loops: CDR1 SGHRS, CDR2 YFSETQ. V dropped 1 base and J dropped 9 bases, with 17 bases sitting between them. The CDR3 has 14 residues. The CDR3 here is CASSLQNSEDGQYF. For the CDR3, the DNA is TGCGCCAGCAGCTTGCAAAATAGCGAGGACGGGCAGTACTTC.

This clone turned up a few times. The chain employs TRBV2 and TRBJ1-2; no clear D. Looked up from germline, CDR1 is SNHLY and CDR2 is FYNNEI. Trimming shortened V by 4 bases and J by 4 bases, and 13 bases separated the two germline ends. The CDR3 contains 14 residues. In nucleotides, the CDR3 is TGTGCCAGCAGTGTTACACAAGAGAGCTATGGCTACACCTTC. Translation gives CASSVTQESYGYTF.

Only a few counts were recorded for this clone. The chain recombines TRBV2 with TRBJ2-1; 8 bases are shared with TRBD1. With 3 bases clipped from V and 8 bases from J, the junction kept 12 bases outside the gene matches. The CDR3 totals 16 residues. Germline assignment: CDR1 SNHLY and CDR2 FYNNEI. The CDR3 spells CASSDWSGGISDEQFF. The CDR3 region has the DNA TGTGCCAGCAGTGACTGGTCAGGGGGCATCAGCGATGAGCAGTTCTTC.